This TCR beta chain came from a study of patients and donors after allogeneic stem cell transplantation. TCRdb fed the RT-PCR reads into MiXCR, producing one record per CDR3 protein. The sample includes about a million distinct CDR3 sequences, under 20% seen only once; the top ten take about 6%. The CDR3 runs to 16 residues. The V gene lost 2 bases and the J gene lost 3 bases, with 14 bases spanning the gap. CDR1 is SNHLY and CDR2 is FYNNEI in the germline V gene. The sequence came from a human donor who was either an allogeneic HSCT recipient or a stem cell or donor lymphocyte infusion donor (not recorded which). It is not recorded whose cells these are; they may come from a transplant donor. The sample taken for sequencing was blood, either unsorted or a sorted T cell fraction (not recorded which). This rearrangement joins TRBV2 to TRBJ2-4; D unclear. The CDR3 sequence: CASSELSRVGKNIQYF. DNA of the CDR3: TGTGCCAGCAGTGAACTGTCAAGGGTAGGCAAAAACATTCAGTACTTC.